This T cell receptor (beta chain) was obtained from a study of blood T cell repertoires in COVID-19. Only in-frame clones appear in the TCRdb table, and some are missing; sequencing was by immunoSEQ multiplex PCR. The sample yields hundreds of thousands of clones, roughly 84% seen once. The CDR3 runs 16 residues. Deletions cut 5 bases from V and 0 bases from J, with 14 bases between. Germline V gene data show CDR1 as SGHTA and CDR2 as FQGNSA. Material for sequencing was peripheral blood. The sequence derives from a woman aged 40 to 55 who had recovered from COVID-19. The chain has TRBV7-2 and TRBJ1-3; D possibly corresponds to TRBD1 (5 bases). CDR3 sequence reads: CASSAYRTYSGNTIYF. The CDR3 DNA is TGTGCCAGCAGCGCCTACAGGACCTACTCTGGAAACACCATATATTTT.